The 18 T cell receptor beta chains below were found in one sample sequenced in a study of T cell repertoires in cytomegalovirus infection. Each CDR3 protein is one row after TCRdb ran MiXCR on the reads. The table lists approximately 470,000 distinct CDR3 sequences, about 42% of them singletons. No antigen has been assigned to these receptors. This specimen consisted of cultured PBMCs, obtained from culture after CMV antigen stimulation. The receptors shown here come from a human donor in good health (CMV status not recorded). Some clones in this sample may be carry-over from other donors' samples.

The V and J genes are TRBV7-2 and TRBJ2-1; D remains ambiguous. Trimming took off 5 bases at V and 8 bases at J, with 13 bases between the two ends. Germline CDR1 reads SGHTA; CDR2 reads FQGNSA. The CDR3 spans 13 residues. The CDR3 region is CASSPGVWDEQFF. The CDR3 coding sequence is TGTGCCAGCAGCCCAGGAGTTTGGGATGAGCAGTTCTTC.

The rearrangement uses TRBV7-2 and TRBJ2-5; D uncertain. V was cut by 1 base and J by 5 bases, with 8 bases left in between. This CDR3 comprises 13 residues. CDR1 and CDR2 (germline): SGHTA, FQGNSA. CDR3 in amino acids: CASSLGGTETQYF. In nucleotides, the CDR3 is TGTGCCAGCAGCTTAGGCGGAACCGAGACCCAGTACTTC.

This clonotype was picked up a small number of times. This rearrangement joins TRBV6-6 to TRBJ2-7; TRBD1 might be the D (5 bases). Trimming left V 1 base short and J 5 bases short, with 9 bases between. Germline V lookup: CDR1 MNHNY, CDR2 SVGAGI (reference sequence). The length of the CDR3 is 13 residues. As DNA, the CDR3 is TGTGCCAGCAGTTACTGGCAGGGCCACGAGCAGTACTTC. Its translation: CASSYWQGHEQYF.

V and J are TRBV5-1 and TRBJ1-6, with a weak D call TRBD1 (6 bases). This CDR3 is built from 15 residues. Germline V gene data show CDR1 as SGHRS and CDR2 as YFSETQ. V was clipped by 2 bases and J by 5 bases, with 11 bases between them. CDR3: CASSFWTADNSPLHF. Written as DNA, the CDR3 is TGCGCCAGCAGCTTCTGGACAGCGGATAATTCACCCCTCCACTTT.

V and J are TRBV7-2 and TRBJ1-2, with TRBD1 matching over 7 bases. Germline trimming cut 5 bases from V and 4 bases from J; bases unmatched to any gene: 7. The germline gives CDR1 SGHTA, CDR2 FQGNSA. The CDR3 loop spans 14 amino acids. This chain's CDR3 is CASSPQGGGYGYTF. The CDR3 nucleotides are TGTGCCAGCAGCCCCCAAGGGGGCGGCTATGGCTACACCTTC.

This clonotype was observed many times. This rearrangement joins TRBV7-2 to TRBJ2-2, with D perhaps matching TRBD2 (7 bases). Germline V CDR1 and CDR2: SGHTA, FQGNSA. Trimming cost V 5 bases and J 6 bases, with 19 bases left between them. This CDR3 comprises 16 residues. CDR3 nucleotide sequence: TGTGCCAGCAGCCCGGAACGTGCGGGGGCCTCCGGGGAGCTGTTTTTT. Protein: CASSPERAGASGELFF.

The J gene is TRBJ2-7, the V gene TRBV7-9; D gene unclear. V lost 4 bases and J 3 bases, leaving 19 bases between the germline ends. Germline CDR1 SEHNR, CDR2 FQNEAQ (reference sequence). This CDR3 is built from 16 residues. The CDR3 DNA is TGTGCCAGCAGCTCCCCCTACGGAACAAGTTTCTACGAGCAGTACTTC. Translated: CASSSPYGTSFYEQYF.

The genes are TRBV11-2 and TRBJ2-6, with D unresolved. The CDR3 is 15 amino acids. CDR1 and CDR2 from the germline V gene are SGHAT and FQNNGV. The germline V and J ends were trimmed by 5 bases and 2 bases, with 10 bases remaining between them. DNA for the CDR3: TGTGCCAGCAGCCCCCCCACCACTGGGGCCAACGTCCTGACTTTC. It codes for CASSPPTTGANVLTF.

This rearrangement joins TRBV6-2 or TRBV6-3 to TRBJ2-2; 7 bases align to TRBD2. The CDR3 loop spans 17 amino acids. J was trimmed by 3 bases and V by 7 bases; bases with no gene match: 14. From germline, CDR1 is MNHEY and CDR2 SVGEGT. CDR3 residues: CASTPTSSGTDTGELFF. The CDR3 bases are TGTGCCAGCACCCCCACCAGCAGCGGGACCGACACCGGGGAGCTGTTTTTT.

With respect to this clonotype: Germline and junction disagree at one end, which may indicate a read error. The chain joins TRBV6-1 to TRBJ2-2, with D uncertain. The germline V gene encodes CDR1 MNHNS and CDR2 SASEGT. This CDR3 region has 14 residues. The CDR3 DNA is TGTGCAACCAGCAATCCAGGAACCACCCGGGAGCTGTTTTTT. Translating it yields CATSNPGTTRELFF.

The V call is TRBV23-1, the J call TRBJ2-1, with D tentatively TRBD1 (5 bases). TRBV23-1 is given ORF status, its function remaining uncertain. The V and J ends lost 6 bases and 8 bases respectively, with 17 bases between them. The CDR3 has 14 residues. CDR3 sequence reads: CASRANAQGHEQFF. In DNA, the CDR3 is TGCGCCAGCAGAGCCAATGCCCAGGGTCATGAGCAGTTCTTC.

The chain joins TRBV10-3 to TRBJ1-1; no clear D gene. Trimming removed 3 bases from V and 1 base from J, with 9 bases in between. Germline CDR1 and CDR2: ENHRY and SYGVKD. The CDR3 extends over 14 amino acids. The CDR3 protein is CAISDWRTNTEAFF. DNA of the CDR3: TGTGCCATCAGTGACTGGAGGACGAACACTGAAGCTTTCTTT.

With respect to this clonotype: The junction departs from the called germline gene at one end, perhaps through a read error. J is TRBJ1-1 and V is TRBV7-2, with D perhaps matching TRBD1 (6 bases). The CDR3 covers 16 residues. The germline V gene encodes CDR1 SGHTA and CDR2 FQGNSA. The CDR3: CASSRNRQELNTEDCF. DNA for the CDR3: TGTGCCAGCAGCCGAAACCGACAGGAATTGAACACTGAAGATTGCTTT.

This chain joins TRBV7-8 and TRBJ2-1; D tentatively fits TRBD1 or TRBD2 (6 bases each). CDR1 and CDR2 from the germline V gene are SGHVS and FQNEAQ. The CDR3 sequence is 14 residues long. Trimming removed 3 bases at V and 6 bases at J, with 12 bases between. As DNA, the CDR3 is TGTGCCAGCAGCTTCGGGGGCTCCCTCAATGAGCAGTTCTTC. It specifies CASSFGGSLNEQFF.

J is TRBJ2-3 and V is TRBV10-3; 7 bases are shared with TRBD2. CDR1 is ENHRY, CDR2 SYGVKD, per germline. CDR3 length: 14 residues. Losses at the gene ends were 8 bases for V and 3 bases for J; bases not matched to a gene: 8. The CDR3 DNA reads as TGTGCCATCTCCAAAGGGCGGGAGACAGATACGCAGTATTTT. Translating gives CAISKGRETDTQYF.

The chain has TRBV4-3 and TRBJ2-3; D perhaps matches TRBD2 (6 bases). The CDR3 is 16 amino acids. The ends were cut back, 0 bases at V and 5 bases at J, with 15 bases in the middle. Germline CDR1 LGHNA, CDR2 YSLEER. CDR3 bases: TGCGCCAGCAGCCAAGAAATTCGGGAGTTGCTAGATACGCAGTATTTT. Residues: CASSQEIRELLDTQYF.

The sample holds one count of this clonotype. The CDR3 DNA sequence: TGTGCCAGTAGTATGGGGGTCAGTCCCTACGAGCAGTACTTC. Amino acid sequence: CASSMGVSPYEQYF. The chain couples TRBV19 to TRBJ2-7; D might be TRBD1 or TRBD2, each matching 5 bases. The ends were cut back, 3 bases at V and 2 bases at J, with 11 bases in the middle. The CDR3 loop spans 14 amino acids. Per the germline V gene, CDR1 is LNHDA and CDR2 is SQIVND (reference sequence). Together with reference TRBV19 and TRBJ2-7, the CDR3 gives the full variable domain: DGGITQSPKYLFRKEGQNVTLSCEQNLNHDAMYWYRQDPGQGLRLIYYSQIVNDFQKGDIAEGYSVSREKKESFPLTVTSAQKNPTAFYLCASSMGVSPYEQYFGPGTRLTVT.

The gene calls are TRBV7-2 and TRBJ2-7, with 8 bases that match TRBD2. Germline V gives CDR1 SGHTA, CDR2 FQGNSA. Trimming took 5 bases from V and 5 from J; bases not matched to a gene: 8. The CDR3 consists of 14 residues. Here the CDR3 DNA reads TGTGCCAGCAGCGCGACTAGCGCCGGCCACGAGCAGTACTTC. Translated, it gives CASSATSAGHEQYF.